This T cell receptor beta chain was observed in a study of CD4 T cells in relation to SARS-CoV-2 and coronaviruses. Germline V gene sequence: CDR1 MNHEY, CDR2 SMNVEV (reference sequence). The length of the CDR3 is 17 residues. The V gene end was trimmed by 1 base and the J gene end by 6 bases; junction bases not matched to a gene: 4. Unexposed donor CD4+ T cells date from 2011-2018, before the COVID-19 pandemic. Study conclusions and caveats: Pre-pandemic and post-infection samples never came from the same donor.

As regards this clone: Its target is not known.

Profiling relied on immunoSEQ multiplex PCR, and the TCRdb table lists in-frame clones only, not all of them. The data hold just under 65,000 clones, with about 95% observed a single time. The sample was naive CD4+ T cells from PBMCs. The subset: naive CD4+ T cells isolated by negative enrichment. This clonotype originated in a human donor in good health. This rearrangement joins TRBV27 to TRBJ2-2; 14 bases map to TRBD2. CDR3 DNA sequence: TGTGCCAGCAGTTTATGGGGACTAGCGGGAGTGGCCGGGGAGCTGTTTTTT. It encodes CASSLWGLAGVAGELFF.